Each of the 4 T cell receptor beta chains below was sequenced from the same sample in a study of cytomegalovirus exposure and HLA in healthy donors. In the PCR, 60 Vbeta and 13 Jbeta primers were used. Using immunoSEQ multiplex PCR, the repertoire was profiled, and TCRdb retains in-frame clones only, with some absent. The sample has some 150,000 clones, roughly three quarters seen once. Material for sequencing was PBMCs. The receptors were sampled from a male donor in good health and CMV-seronegative.

This chain links TRBV12-5 with TRBJ2-3; 10 bases agree with TRBD2. J was trimmed by 6 bases and V by 5 bases; bases with no gene match: 8. CDR1 is LGHNT and CDR2 is FRNRAP in the germline V gene. There are 15 residues in the CDR3. CDR3 region: CASGPQRGGLDTQYF. The DNA of the CDR3 is TGTGCTAGTGGTCCCCAGCGGGGGGGCCTGGATACGCAGTATTTT.

CDR3 nucleotide sequence: TGTGCCTGGACCGGGACATTCAGCTCCTATAATTCACCCCTCCACTTT. It codes for CAWTGTFSSYNSPLHF. V is TRBV30 and J is TRBJ1-6; D might be TRBD1 (6 bases). This CDR3 comprises 16 residues. The germline V gene has CDR1 GTSNPN and CDR2 SVGIG (reference sequence). The V end was cut by 4 bases, the J end by 0 bases, with 13 bases between.

The rearrangement joins TRBV19 to TRBJ2-7, with TRBD1 matching 11 bases. Germline V gene sequence: CDR1 LNHDA, CDR2 SQIVND (reference sequence). Losses at the gene ends were 1 base for V and 3 bases for J; bases not matched to a gene: 2. This CDR3 has 15 amino acids. CDR3 protein: CASSIGGTGGYEQYF. The CDR3 DNA is TGTGCCAGTAGTATAGGGGGGACAGGGGGCTACGAGCAGTACTTC.

J is TRBJ2-7 and V is TRBV19; 7 nucleotides agree with TRBD1. J was trimmed by 2 bases and V by 10 bases; bases with no gene match: 11. Germline V gene lookup returns CDR1 LNHDA and CDR2 SQIVND (reference sequence). The CDR3 consists of 14 residues. The CDR3 here is CATDRAPLTYEQYF. For the CDR3, the DNA is TGTGCCACAGACAGGGCCCCTCTCACCTACGAGCAGTACTTC.